This T cell receptor beta chain is from a study of cytomegalovirus exposure and HLA in healthy donors (dated by TCRdb to about 2017). With respect to the entire study: According to a later analysis, the roughly 120 validation repertoires were produced on the same platform as the roughly 700 repertoires of the first cohort. In addition to the first cohort of approximately 670 subjects, a separate validation cohort of approximately 120 different subjects was used. The study was designed to test whether signatures of past pathogen exposure could be identified by cataloging public T cell receptors. High-throughput TCR immunosequencing, statistical association of individual TCRs with disease status, and machine learning were combined to predict cytomegalovirus infection status.

The donors were included in the validation cohort of some 110 subjects, a group kept apart from the 666-subject first cohort. Library preparation employed the immunoSEQ multiplex PCR assay. On the authors' methods: A statistical classification framework was developed to diagnose cytomegalovirus status using the catalog of TCR beta chain sequences. TCRdb carries this immuneACCESS record with in-frame sequences only. Its versions omit some clonotypes, under half of them owing to an unresolved V gene in the studies checked, with the rest unexplained. The V and J calls and the clone size are those of that table, but D and trimming were determined from the DNA. The sample table lists about 74,000 clones, 85% to 95% of them with a count of one. The ten largest clonotypes hold 1.5% to 2% of the sample. To note about this clone: Its specific antigen is unknown. No clone much larger than this one lies a single base away; base qualities are absent.

Study-wide findings and limitations: In a later analysis, TCRs clustered in the first cohort were found to also tend to co-occur in the approximately 120 validation repertoires, with approximately 93% of cluster scores above 0. The authors suggested that the approach could potentially be generalized to other disease states and immunological phenotypes. In vitro tests confirmed that a few of the cytomegalovirus-associated TCR beta chains recognize cytomegalovirus antigens. The classifier was reported to diagnose cytomegalovirus status with high specificity and sensitivity in both the original and validation cohorts. Most TCR sequences were observed very rarely across donors, whereas some public TCRs were present in many individuals. A later analysis lacked HLA typing for the validation cohort, so it scored co-occurrence in that cohort across all 110 or so repertoires. The study gave a list of 150 to 200 TCR beta chains associated with cytomegalovirus.

Inclusive of the bounding cysteine and phenylalanine, the CDR3 is 14 residues long. The entry retains the CDR3 DNA only, 42 bases that are in frame from base 1. CDR1 and CDR2 (SGHAT, FQNNGV) derive from the germline V gene. V loses 6 bases at its end and J loses 1 base; junction bases beyond the gene matches: 4. The source is a woman in her late teens or twenties in good health and CMV-seropositive. Sample: PBMCs. The receptor chain draws on TRBV11-2 and TRBJ2-7, with 9 bases matching TRBD1. Read as DNA, the sequence is TGTGCCAGCAGATCAGACAGGGGGTCCTACGAGCAGTACTTC. It codes for CASRSDRGSYEQYF.